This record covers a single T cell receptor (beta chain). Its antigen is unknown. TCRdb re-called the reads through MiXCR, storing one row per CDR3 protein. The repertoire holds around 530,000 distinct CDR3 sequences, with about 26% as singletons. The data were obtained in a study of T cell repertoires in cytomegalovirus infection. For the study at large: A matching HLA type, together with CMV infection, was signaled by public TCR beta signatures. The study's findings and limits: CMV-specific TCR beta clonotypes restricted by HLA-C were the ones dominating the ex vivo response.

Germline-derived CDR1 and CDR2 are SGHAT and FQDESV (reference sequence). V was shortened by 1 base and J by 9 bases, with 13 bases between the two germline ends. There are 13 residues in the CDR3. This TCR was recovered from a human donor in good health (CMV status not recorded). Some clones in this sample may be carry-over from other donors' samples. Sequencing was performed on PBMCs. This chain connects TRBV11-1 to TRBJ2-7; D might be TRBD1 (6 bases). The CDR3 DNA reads TGTGCCAGCAGCTTAGTAGGAGTGGACAGGCAGTACTTC. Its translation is CASSLVGVDRQYF.